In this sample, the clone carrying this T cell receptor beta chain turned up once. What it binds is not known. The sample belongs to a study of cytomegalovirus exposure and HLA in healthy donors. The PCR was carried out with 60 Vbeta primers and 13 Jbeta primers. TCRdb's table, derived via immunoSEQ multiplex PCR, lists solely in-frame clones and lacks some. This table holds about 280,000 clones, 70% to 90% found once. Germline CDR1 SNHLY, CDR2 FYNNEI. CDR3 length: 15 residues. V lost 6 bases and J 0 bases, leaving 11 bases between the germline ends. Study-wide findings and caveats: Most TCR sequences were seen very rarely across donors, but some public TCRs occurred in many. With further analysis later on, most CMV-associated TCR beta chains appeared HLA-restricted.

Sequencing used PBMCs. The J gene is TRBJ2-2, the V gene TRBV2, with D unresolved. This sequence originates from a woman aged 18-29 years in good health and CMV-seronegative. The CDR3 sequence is CASSPLLANTGELFF. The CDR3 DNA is TGTGCCAGCAGCCCACTTCTAGCGAACACCGGGGAGCTGTTTTTT.